What follows are 17 T cell receptor beta chains derived from one specimen sequenced in a study of blood T cell repertoires in COVID-19. Sequencing used immunoSEQ multiplex PCR; TCRdb keeps in-frame clones, though not all of them. The sample holds fewer than 95,000 clones, 70% to 90% seen once. The sequenced sample consisted of peripheral blood. These receptors originate from a man aged 45-65 years with active or convalescent COVID-19.

DNA of the CDR3: TGTGCCACCGGTCAGGGACATCCAGGAGAAGAGACCCAGTACTTC. Translated: CATGQGHPGEETQYF. V usage is TRBV6-5 and J usage is TRBJ2-5; D is perhaps TRBD1 (6 bases). The V and J ends lost 10 bases and 3 bases respectively, with 21 bases between them. This CDR3 has 15 amino acids. The germline V gene has CDR1 MNHEY and CDR2 SVGAGI.

This chain joins TRBV29-1 and TRBJ1-4, with D possibly TRBD1 on 6 matching bases. V lost 5 bases to trimming and J lost 3 bases, with 13 bases between them. The length of the CDR3 is 14 residues. The germline V gene encodes CDR1 SQVTM and CDR2 ANQGSEA. In nucleotides, the CDR3 is TGCAGCGTTACCACAGGGACGTCTAATGAAAAACTGTTTTTT. This gives the protein CSVTTGTSNEKLFF.

The rearrangement uses TRBV19 and TRBJ2-1, with TRBD1 matching 7 bases. V lost 1 base to trimming and J lost 8 bases; unmatched junction nucleotides: 11. Germline V gene lookup returns CDR1 LNHDA and CDR2 SQIVND (reference sequence). This CDR3 is 16 amino acids long. The CDR3 protein is CASSIVSYRGSDEQFF. DNA of the CDR3: TGTGCCAGTAGTATAGTATCATACAGGGGAAGCGATGAGCAGTTCTTC.

The gene calls are TRBV19 and TRBJ1-5, with D tentatively TRBD1 (5 bases). V lost 3 bases to trimming and J lost 2 bases, with 11 bases between them. CDR1 is LNHDA, CDR2 SQIVND, per germline (reference sequence). The CDR3 contains 15 residues. CDR3 residues: CASSIKGVGNQPQHF. The CDR3, as DNA: TGTGCCAGTAGTATTAAAGGGGTGGGCAATCAGCCCCAGCATTTT.

V gene TRBV25-1 combines with J gene TRBJ2-7, with TRBD1 matching 8 bases. Germline V lookup: CDR1 MGHDK, CDR2 SYGVNS. This CDR3 is 14 amino acids long. V shed 2 bases and J 3 bases; nucleotides not matched to a gene: 3. The CDR3 DNA follows: TGTGCCAGCAGTGAACAGGGGGCGTTCTACGAGCAGTACTTC. Translation: CASSEQGAFYEQYF.

The rearrangement joins TRBV10-3 to TRBJ1-1; D remains unclear. Trimming removed 4 bases at V and 2 bases at J, with 8 bases between. From germline, CDR1 is ENHRY and CDR2 SYGVKD. The CDR3 sequence is 13 residues long. CDR3: CAISGGTNTEAFF. CDR3 DNA: TGTGCCATCAGTGGCGGTACAAACACTGAAGCTTTCTTT.

The rearrangement links TRBV19 to TRBJ2-3; TRBD2 might be the D (6 bases). The V gene's germline CDR1 is LNHDA and CDR2 SQIVND (reference sequence). The CDR3 is made up of 15 amino acids. Trimming left V 8 bases short and J 2 bases short, with 17 bases between. The CDR3 region is CASRLAAPNTDTQYF. CDR3 nucleotides: TGTGCCAGTCGATTAGCGGCTCCCAACACAGATACGCAGTATTTT.

This clone was recorded a few times. The gene calls are TRBV4-3 and TRBJ1-4, with 8 bases matching TRBD1. Trimming removed 2 bases from V and 7 bases from J; junction bases left unmatched: 3. Germline loops: CDR1 LGHNA, CDR2 YSLEER. The CDR3 consists of 14 residues. CDR3 coding DNA: TGCGCCAGCAGCCAACCTGACAGGGGTGAAAAACTGTTTTTT. Its protein is CASSQPDRGEKLFF.

J is TRBJ2-1 and V is TRBV3-1 (or the pseudogene TRBV3-2); no clear D gene. CDR1 and CDR2 (germline): LGHDT, YNNKEL (reference sequence). V was cut by 8 bases and J by 0 bases, with 11 bases left in between. CDR3 length equals 14 residues. The CDR3 spells CASSRSSSYNEQFF. The CDR3 DNA is TGTGCCAGCTCTCGGTCTAGCTCCTACAATGAGCAGTTCTTC.

This clone was counted a few times. The chain combines TRBV19 with TRBJ2-2; no clear D gene. Per the germline V gene, CDR1 is LNHDA and CDR2 is SQIVND (reference sequence). CDR3 size: 14 residues. With 3 bases removed from V and 1 base from J, the gap between germline ends came to 6 bases. The CDR3 is CASSIRQNTGELFF. The CDR3 DNA reads as TGTGCCAGTAGTATTCGACAGAACACCGGGGAGCTGTTTTTT.

The V call is TRBV9, the J call TRBJ2-7; D is perhaps TRBD1 (6 bases). Germline CDR1 and CDR2: SGDLS and YYNGEE. CDR3 size: 15 residues. V lost 1 base and J lost 5, with 16 bases in between. CDR3 nucleotide sequence: TGTGCCAGCAGCGTAATGTCAGGGGAAAAGGACGAGCAGTACTTC. Its translation: CASSVMSGEKDEQYF. Full variable domain (remainder filled in from reference TRBV9 and TRBJ2-7): DSGVTQTPKHLITATGQRVTLRCSPRSGDLSVYWYQQSLDQGLQFLIQYYNGEERAKGNILERFSAQQFPDLHSELNLSSLELGDSALYFCASSVMSGEKDEQYFGPGTRLTVT.

This sequence joins TRBV6-5 and TRBJ2-2, with TRBD2 matching over 7 bases. The CDR3 loop spans 14 amino acids. Germline V gene lookup returns CDR1 MNHEY and CDR2 SVGAGI. The J segment lost 6 bases and the V segment lost 7 bases, leaving 8 bases of the junction unmatched. The CDR3 DNA sequence: TGTGCCAGCAAACGAGGGAGGGCCGCCGGGGAGCTGTTTTTT. As protein: CASKRGRAAGELFF.

V gene TRBV4-1 combines with J gene TRBJ2-1, with 8 positions matching TRBD2. Germline V gives CDR1 MGHRA, CDR2 YSYEKL. The CDR3 is 18 amino acids. Trimming took 3 bases from V and 7 from J; bases not matched to a gene: 17. The DNA of the CDR3 is TGCGCCAGCAGCCATCCCCCCCGGGGGGGCCTGTTGTATAATGAGCAGTTCTTC. Protein: CASSHPPRGGLLYNEQFF.

The chain links TRBV4-3 to TRBJ2-1; 7 bases fit TRBD2. This CDR3 comprises 16 residues. Germline CDR1 LGHNA, CDR2 YSLEER. V dropped 0 bases and J dropped 2; count of bases not matched to a gene: 4. For the CDR3, the DNA is TGCGCCAGCAGCCAAGATGGGGGGGGGACCTACAATGAGCAGTTCTTC. Its translation is CASSQDGGGTYNEQFF.

The rearrangement uses TRBV24-1 and TRBJ2-3; the match to TRBD1 covers 7 bases. The J segment lost 1 base and the V segment lost 4 bases, leaving 4 bases of the junction unmatched. CDR1 and CDR2 from the germline V gene are KGHDR and SFDVKD. This CDR3 has 15 residues. The DNA for the CDR3 is TGTGCCACCAGTGACATTGGGACAGGCACAGATACGCAGTATTTT. Amino acid sequence: CATSDIGTGTDTQYF.

V and J are TRBV6-4 and TRBJ1-5; possible D gene TRBD1, 5 bases. Trimming took off 0 bases at V and 4 bases at J, with 16 bases between the two ends. The CDR3 totals 17 residues. CDR1 MRHNA and CDR2 SNTAGT come from the germline V gene. In DNA form, the CDR3 reads TGTGCCAGCAGTGACTCATCCCCGCGCAGGGTGAATCAGCCCCAGCATTTT. It translates to CASSDSSPRRVNQPQHF.

This chain joins TRBV6-6 and TRBJ2-1; no clear D gene. The germline V gene has CDR1 MNHNY and CDR2 SVGAGI (reference sequence). The V end lost 0 bases, the J end lost 3 bases, and 6 bases lay between the germline ends. This CDR3 is 14 amino acids long. The CDR3 protein is CASSYSRVYNEQFF. DNA of the CDR3: TGTGCCAGCAGTTACTCTCGAGTCTACAATGAGCAGTTCTTC.